The rows below give T cell receptor beta chains drawn from one sample of a study of blood T cells in healthy people across ages. TCRdb re-analysed the 5' RACE reads in MiXCR, keeping a single row per CDR3 protein. The table has roughly 2 million distinct CDR3 sequences, around half seen once. The sample taken for sequencing was blood. These receptors came from a woman in her thirties or forties in good health. Both conserved end residues are part of each CDR3. Fields, in order: V gene, clone size, J gene, D gene, CDR3 DNA, CDR3 protein. A D gene is named only where the DNA matches it firmly. Only part of the rows carry a size: once, few, many, or a class if the clone is expanded.

>TRBV2|-|TRBJ2-3|-
TGTGCCAGCAAGGATCCGGGGTCAGATACGCAGTATTTT
CASKDPGSDTQYF
>TRBV29-1|few|TRBJ2-3|-
TGCAGCGTTGAAGATCGGCGGGGAACCACAGATACGCAGTATTTT
CSVEDRRGTTDTQYF
>TRBV5-5|-|TRBJ2-5|TRBD1
TGTGCCAGCAGCGCTAGGACAGGGAGCATGGAGACCCAGTACTTC
CASSARTGSMETQYF
>TRBV27|few|TRBJ2-7|-
TGTGCCAGCAGACAGGGTTTGGCCTACGAGCAGTACTTC
CASRQGLAYEQYF
>TRBV28|-|TRBJ1-5|-
TGTGCCAGCAGTTTCAGTCAGGGCCAGCCCCAGCATTTT
CASSFSQGQPQHF
>TRBV27|-|TRBJ2-3|-
TGTGCCAGCAGTTTTTTAACAGCCAAGTTTTTGGGCACAGATACGCAGTATTTT
CASSFLTAKFLGTDTQYF
>TRBV20-1|few|TRBJ2-5|-
TGCAGTGCTAGAGATCGAGCGAAGAATCAAGAGACCCAGTACTTC
CSARDRAKNQETQYF
>TRBV24-1|few|TRBJ1-2|-
TGTGCCACCAGTGACCCGGGCCGAATCCCCGGGGGCTACACCTTC
CATSDPGRIPGGYTF
>TRBV5-1|few|TRBJ2-5|-
TGCGCCAGCTCCCCCACGTCGTGGGGGCGCGGAAAGACCCAGTACTTC
CASSPTSWGRGKTQYF
>TRBV6-2/TRBV6-3|-|TRBJ2-7|-
TGTGCCAGCAGTCACTTCGGGAGATACAATGAGCAGTACTTC
CASSHFGRYNEQYF
>TRBV24-1|-|TRBJ2-3|TRBD1
TGTGCCACCAGTGATGTCCCGGGACAGGGAACAGATACGCAGTATTTT
CATSDVPGQGTDTQYF
>TRBV9|-|TRBJ1-2|-
TGTGCCAGCAGGGATGGCGGCCCCTACTATGGCTACACCTTC
CASRDGGPYYGYTF
>TRBV20-1|-|TRBJ1-3|TRBD1
TGCAGTGCTAGAAATCCGACAGGGGCTCCTGGAAACACCATATATTTT
CSARNPTGAPGNTIYF
>TRBV28|-|TRBJ2-7|-
TGTGCCAGCTCCCTTAGCGACTTCGCCTACGAGCAGTACTTC
CASSLSDFAYEQYF
>TRBV7-2|few|TRBJ2-3|-
TGTGCCAGCAGCGCGAGGGGGGCGCGACTAACAGATACGCAGTATTTT
CASSARGARLTDTQYF
>TRBV2|few|TRBJ2-3|-
TGTGCCAGCAGTGAGAGGGGGACCTCCGGCACAGATACGCAGTATTTT
CASSERGTSGTDTQYF
>TRBV3-1|-|TRBJ2-4|TRBD2
TGTGCCAGCAGCCAAAAGGGGACTAGGGGTAACATTCAGTACTTC
CASSQKGTRGNIQYF
>TRBV9|-|TRBJ2-5|-
TGTGCCAGCAGCGTAGGGCTCTCTCAAGAGACCCAGTACTTC
CASSVGLSQETQYF
>TRBV6-2/TRBV6-3|-|TRBJ2-7|TRBD1
TGTGCCAGCAGCTCTCCGGGACAGGGGGTTTCCTACGAGCAGTACTTC
CASSSPGQGVSYEQYF
>TRBV5-1|-|TRBJ1-1|TRBD1
TGCGCCAGCAGCTACTCCGGGACAGTTGAAGCTTTCTTT
CASSYSGTVEAFF
>TRBV6-5|-|TRBJ1-2|TRBD1
TGTGCCAGCAGAGGACAGGGGTTACATGGCTACACCTTC
CASRGQGLHGYTF
>TRBV7-2|-|TRBJ2-1|TRBD1
TGTGCCAGCAGCTTAGGCAGGGGGCCAGATGAGCAGTTCTTC
CASSLGRGPDEQFF
>TRBV27|-|TRBJ2-1|-
TGTGCCAGCAGTTCGACAGCGAACCCCTACAATGAGCAGTTCTTC
CASSSTANPYNEQFF
>TRBV4-1|-|TRBJ2-7|-
TGCGCCAGCAGCCCGGGGCTCTACGAGCGGTACTTC
CASSPGLYERYF
>TRBV20-1|-|TRBJ1-6|TRBD1
TGCAGTGCTAGACAGGGGGTTGATTCACCCCTCCACTTT
CSARQGVDSPLHF
>TRBV11-2|-|TRBJ2-4|-
TGTGCCAGCAGCTTAGTCGGGTTCGGGGATATTCAGTACTTC
CASSLVGFGDIQYF
>TRBV4-3|-|TRBJ2-5|TRBD2
TGCGCCAGCAGCCAGGCACTAGCGGGGGCAGAGACCCAGTACTTC
CASSQALAGAETQYF
>TRBV7-6|few|TRBJ2-1|-
TGTGCCAGCAGCTTAGCCCAGGGAGGCAATGAGCAGTTCTTC
CASSLAQGGNEQFF
>TRBV2|few|TRBJ1-5|-
TGTGCCAGCACGGGCGGATCCAATCAGCCCCAGCATTTT
CASTGGSNQPQHF
>TRBV15|many|TRBJ2-1|-
TGTGCCACCAGCAGTACGGGGCTCTGGGATGAGCAGTTCTTC
CATSSTGLWDEQFF
>TRBV11-1|-|TRBJ2-2|-
TGTGCCAGCAGCTTACGGGGCTCGGAGCTGTTTTTT
CASSLRGSELFF
>TRBV4-3|few|TRBJ2-1|TRBD1
TGCGCCAGCAGCCATGGCACAGGGGGGAATGAGCAGTTCTTC
CASSHGTGGNEQFF
>TRBV6-5|-|TRBJ1-1|TRBD1
TGTGCCAGCAGTTATCGACAGGGGGCGGTGAACACTGAAGCTTTCTTT
CASSYRQGAVNTEAFF
>TRBV7-2|many|TRBJ2-3|TRBD2
TGTGCCAGCAGCTTAGTAGCGGGGGGCGTGACAGATACGCAGTATTTT
CASSLVAGGVTDTQYF
>TRBV4-3|-|TRBJ1-2|-
TGCGCCAGCTGCCAAGGGGTTAACTATGGCTACACCTTC
CASCQGVNYGYTF
>TRBV4-3|few|TRBJ2-1|TRBD1
TGCGCCAGCAGCCATGGCAGGGGGTCGTATGAGCAGTTCTTC
CASSHGRGSYEQFF
>TRBV12-3/TRBV12-4|once|TRBJ2-4|TRBD2
TGTGCCAGCAGCCCGCCCGGGACTAGTGACATTCAGTACTTC
CASSPPGTSDIQYF
>TRBV5-1|-|TRBJ2-3|TRBD1
TGCGCCAGCAGCCCTCTGACAGGGGCCTCCACAGATACGCAGTATTTT
CASSPLTGASTDTQYF
>TRBV2|-|TRBJ2-5|-
TGTGCCAGCAGTCCCGTACGGGGAGATCAAGAGACCCAGTACTTC
CASSPVRGDQETQYF
>TRBV21-1|-|TRBJ2-1|-
TGTGCCAGCAGCAAAGCGCCTCCGGGACTAGCGGACTACAATGAGCAGTTCTTC
CASSKAPPGLADYNEQFF
>TRBV25-1|few|TRBJ2-5|-
TGTGCCAGCAGTGAATCAACAGGGAAAGAGACCCAGTACTTC
CASSESTGKETQYF
>TRBV20-1|-|TRBJ2-1|-
TGCAGTGCTAGGGACAGCCATGAGCAGTTCTTC
CSARDSHEQFF
>TRBV5-1|-|TRBJ1-6|-
TGCGCCAGCAGCTTGGTAGCTGATTCACCCCTCCACTTT
CASSLVADSPLHF
>TRBV27|-|TRBJ2-7|-
TGTGCCAGCGGTGGGACGCAGGACTCCTACGAGCAGTACTTC
CASGGTQDSYEQYF
>TRBV28|-|TRBJ2-1|TRBD1
TGTGCCAGCAGTTTCGGTGGGACAGGGGGCTCTGAGCAGTTCTTC
CASSFGGTGGSEQFF
>TRBV14|-|TRBJ2-7|TRBD2
TGTGCCAGCAGCGTGGCTAGCGGGCCCTACGAGCAGTACTTC
CASSVASGPYEQYF
>TRBV18|-|TRBJ2-5|-
TGTGCCAGCTCACCACGCCGGGACCTCGCCATGCAGACCCAGTACTTC
CASSPRRDLAMQTQYF
>TRBV20-1|-|TRBJ1-5|-
TGCAGTGCACCCAGGCTATTGGATAGCAATCAGCCCCAGCATTTT
CSAPRLLDSNQPQHF
>TRBV27|-|TRBJ2-3|TRBD2
TGTGCCAGCGAAGGGCTGGGGCGACTAGCGGGGGGTGGCTGGACAGATACGCAGTATTTT
CASEGLGRLAGGGWTDTQYF
>TRBV29-1|-|TRBJ2-3|TRBD2
TGCAGCTCCCTGGGGGGGGAGGGGGATACGCAGTATTTT
CSSLGGEGDTQYF
>TRBV4-3|-|TRBJ2-1|TRBD1
TGCGCCAGCAGCCAAGCTACAGGGGGTCAGGGTCTTAGATACAATGAGCAGTTCTTC
CASSQATGGQGLRYNEQFF
>TRBV20-1|-|TRBJ2-2|-
TGCAGTGCTAGTTTGGGCGCCGGGGAGCTGTTTTTT
CSASLGAGELFF